This T cell receptor beta chain stems from a study of regulatory T cells in long-lasting Graves disease. Study-level points and caveats: The persistent group shared 2,700 or so public clonotypes, more than the approximately 970 shared by new patients. Persistent Graves' disease cases displayed lower TCR diversity than newly diagnosed ones. It is possible that accuracy was reduced by the small size of the sample.

Time point defined: persistent/refractory GD, antithyroid drugs over 5 years with positive TRAb. Extracted PBMC RNA gave rise to the TCR library. Only a few counts were recorded for this clonotype. Its target is unknown. An end of the junction does not agree with germline; a read error may underlie this. Sequencing libraries for TCR beta were prepared with iRepertoire HTBI primers and Arm-PCR of CDR3 regions. Using its own MiXCR run on the multiplex PCR reads, TCRdb lists one record per CDR3 protein. The table includes some 440,000 distinct CDR3 sequences, less than 25% detected once. The sequence was collected from a female donor with Graves disease. The source material was peripheral blood mononuclear cells (PBMCs), sampled when the disease was refractory, from a patient treated with antithyroid drugs.

The CDR3 DNA is TGTGCCAGCAGAGCCGACAGTGTGTACCAAGAGGCCCAGTACTTC. Its translation is CASRADSVYQEAQYF. The chain couples TRBV6-1 to TRBJ2-5; D might be TRBD1 (5 bases). CDR1 and CDR2 (germline): MNHNS, SASEGT. This CDR3 is built from 15 residues.